The TCR beta chain under discussion was sequenced for a study of TIL therapy for anti-PD-1-resistant metastatic lung cancer. The CDR3 has 12 residues. CDR1 is MDHEN, CDR2 SYDVKM, per germline. The libraries were made with immunoSEQ v3. Data came from immunoSEQ multiplex PCR; TCRdb stores just in-frame clones and leaves some out. The table lists about 19,000 clones, about three quarters of them singletons. On this clone itself: Mismatch with germline at one junction end may stem from a read error.

Time point here: pre-treatment sample, taken before nivolumab and TIL therapy. The chain is built from TRBV28 and TRBJ1-6; D unclear. The input for sequencing was blood, taken at baseline. The TCR sequence derives from a person aged 25-80 years with non-small cell lung cancer. The DNA for the CDR3 is TGTGCCGGCAGTTACGAGTATTCACCCCTCCACTTT. It codes for CAGSYEYSPLHF. Variable domain in full (rest from reference TRBV28 and TRBJ1-6): DVKVTQSSRYLVKRTGEKVFLECVQDMDHENMFWYRQDPGLGLRLIYFSYDVKMKEKGDIPEGYSVSREKKERFSLILESASTNQTSMYLCAGSYEYSPLHFGNGTRLTVT.